This TCR beta chain was recovered during a study of Tregs in tolerant kidney transplant recipients. Whole-study context: The nonmyeloablative bone marrow transplants came from related graft donors, with transient mixed chimerism. Points from the study as a whole: Few patients were studied, so findings need validation in larger groups. Biological reproducibility was not directly addressed in this study. Antigen-driven expansion was suggested because donor-specific Tregs expanded more than all Tregs in tolerant patients.

A note on this clone: Its matching antigen is unknown.

Assay: immunoSEQ multiplex PCR; the TCRdb copy retains only in-frame clones and omits some. The repertoire includes fewer than 65,000 clones, approximately 85% of them detected once, and around 2.3% sits in the top ten. This sequence originates from a human donor who received a combined kidney and bone marrow transplant. The sequencing here drew on Tregs from blood, taken before the transplant.

CDR3 sequence (DNA): TGTGCCAGCAGCTTGGCGGGGTTGGGCACTGAAGCTTTCTTT. Amino acids: CASSLAGLGTEAFF. The V gene is TRBV5-6, the J gene TRBJ1-1, with unresolved D. Germline V lookup: CDR1 SGHDT, CDR2 YYEEEE. V was shortened by 0 bases and J by 4 bases, with 10 bases between the two germline ends. The CDR3 spans 14 residues.